The present entry profiles one T cell receptor (beta chain) with its context. This sample stems from a study of blood T cell repertoires in COVID-19. Study at large: Samples taken during acute and convalescent COVID-19 were collected in the United States, Italy and Spain.

Assay used: immunoSEQ multiplex PCR; TCRdb lists only in-frame clones, some missing. The sample has some 300,000 clones; approximately 86% are singletons. Looked up from germline, CDR1 is SGHNT and CDR2 is YYREEE (reference sequence). There are 15 residues in the CDR3. Trimming took 0 bases from V and 1 from J, leaving 10 bases between them. The material sequenced was peripheral blood. This TCR was recovered from a woman aged 65 to 85 with COVID-19, enrolled during active disease. The chain uses TRBV5-4 and TRBJ1-2; D unclear. The CDR3, as DNA: TGTGCCAGCAGCTTGGAGGGTGGAGGTAACTATGGCTACACCTTC. It yields the protein CASSLEGGGNYGYTF. Based on the CDR3 plus reference TRBV5-4 and TRBJ1-2, the full variable domain is ETGVTQSPTHLIKTRGQQVTLRCSSQSGHNTVSWYQQALGQGPQFIFQYYREEENGRGNFPPRFSGLQFPNYSSELNVNALELDDSALYLCASSLEGGGNYGYTFGSGTRLTVV.